These T cell receptor beta chains were read from a single sample in a study of blood T cells in healthy people across ages. MiXCR was run by TCRdb on the 5' RACE reads, yielding one entry per CDR3 protein. In the table there are fewer than 750,000 distinct CDR3 sequences, around 48% of which are singletons. The source material was blood. All receptors derive from a man older than 75 in good health. Each CDR3 is given with its conserved first and last residue. The D gene is left open where the match is weak. Not every row has a clone size; where given, it reads once, few, many or a size class.

v_gene	d_gene	j_gene	abundance	CDR3nt	CDR3aa
TRBV20-1	NA	TRBJ1-2	NA	TGCAGTGCTATGGAACAGGGCTATGGCTACACCTTC	CSAMEQGYGYTF
TRBV20-1	TRBD1	TRBJ1-6	few	TGCAGTGCGCCCGACAGGGAAGCTAATTCACCCCTCCACTTT	CSAPDREANSPLHF
TRBV20-1	NA	TRBJ1-2	NA	TGCAGTGCTAGGACGGCGCCTACTGGGAGCTACACCTTC	CSARTAPTGSYTF
TRBV6-2/TRBV6-3	TRBD2	TRBJ2-7	NA	TGTGCCAGCAGTAGCGGGAGGGCCTTCGAGCAGTACTTC	CASSSGRAFEQYF
TRBV19	NA	TRBJ1-2	NA	TGTGCCAGTAGGGGACGGGGGTACTATGGCTACACCTTC	CASRGRGYYGYTF
TRBV5-1	TRBD1	TRBJ2-7	NA	TGCGCCAGCAGCCGCGGACAGGGGAAGAACTACGAGCAGTACTTC	CASSRGQGKNYEQYF
TRBV20-1	NA	TRBJ2-7	NA	TGCAGTGCGCTAGGAGGGGGCCTGAACGAGCAGTACTTC	CSALGGGLNEQYF
TRBV6-5	NA	TRBJ2-1	once	TGTGCCAGCAGTTACTCAGGTCGGAGCTCCTACAATGAGCAGTTCTTC	CASSYSGRSSYNEQFF
TRBV20-1	TRBD2	TRBJ2-1	NA	TGCAGTGCTTGGCGAAGCGGGGGCTACAATGAGCAGTTCTTC	CSAWRSGGYNEQFF
TRBV5-1	NA	TRBJ2-1	few	TGCGCCAGCAGCTTGGGGACAGCGCGCTACAATGAGCAGTTCTTC	CASSLGTARYNEQFF
TRBV20-1	NA	TRBJ2-7	NA	TGCAGTGCCCAGGGACGGGAAAACTACGAGCAGTACTTC	CSAQGRENYEQYF
TRBV7-9	NA	TRBJ2-5	few	TGTGCCAGCAGCTCTTCAGAAGGGGAGACCCAGTACTTC	CASSSSEGETQYF
TRBV7-2	NA	TRBJ1-1	NA	TGTGCCAGCAGCTCCACTGGGTACACTGAAGCTTTCTTT	CASSSTGYTEAFF
TRBV20-1	NA	TRBJ2-7	few	TGCAGTGCTGCGGCTTCCTCCTACGAGCAGTACTTC	CSAAASSYEQYF
TRBV7-9	NA	TRBJ1-1	NA	TGTGCCAGCAGCCTCGAACTCCCCAACACTGAAGCTTTCTTT	CASSLELPNTEAFF
TRBV7-2	NA	TRBJ2-7	few	TGTGCCAGCAGCGTAGCGGATCGCTACGAGCAGTACTTC	CASSVADRYEQYF
TRBV11-1	NA	TRBJ2-7	NA	TGTGCCAGCAGCTTACTCGACAGGCTCGAGCAGTACTTC	CASSLLDRLEQYF
TRBV7-2	NA	TRBJ1-4	NA	TGTGCCAGCAGCTTAGGCGGGGAGGGCGAAAAACTGTTTTTT	CASSLGGEGEKLFF
TRBV2	NA	TRBJ2-7	NA	TGTGCCACTCACCCCTACGAGCAGTACTTC	CATHPYEQYF
TRBV6-6	NA	TRBJ1-2	NA	TGTGCCAGCAGTTACAGTGACTACACCTTC	CASSYSDYTF
TRBV3-1	NA	TRBJ2-7	few	TGTGCCAGCAGCCAAATGGCGCAGGGAGTTTACGAGCAGTACTTC	CASSQMAQGVYEQYF
TRBV6-6	TRBD1	TRBJ2-7	NA	TGTGCCAGCAGTGACAGGGGCGGCCACGAGCAGTACTTC	CASSDRGGHEQYF
TRBV29-1	NA	TRBJ2-7	few	TGCAGCGTGCGGGGAGGGGGAAAAGGTTCCTACGAGCAGTACTTC	CSVRGGGKGSYEQYF